The source of this TCR beta chain is a study of blood T cell repertoires in COVID-19. Study overall: Researchers got acute and convalescent COVID-19 samples from the United States, Italy and Spain. T cells, B-cell-depleted T cells, or PBMCs provided the cDNA or gDNA that served as material.

V gave up 3 bases and J gave up 0 bases; unmatched junction bases: 5. CDR1 and CDR2 from the germline V gene are SGHDT and YYEEEE. There are 15 residues in the CDR3. Per the study methods: Amplifying reference gene primers gave estimates of nucleated cell counts. Measured with immunoSEQ multiplex PCR; TCRdb has only the in-frame clones, and not every one. The DNA gave D and trimming, while V, J and clone size come from that table. The sample has tens of thousands of clones, nearly 90% seen once; the top ten hold about 1.6%. This clone has just a few counts. The clonotype originates from a man in his fifties or sixties with acute or convalescent COVID-19. The chain links TRBV5-6 to TRBJ2-7; TRBD2 matches 8 bases. Sequencing was done on a sample of peripheral blood. The CDR3 DNA reads as TGTGCCAGCAGCTCGATAGCGGGGTACTCCTACGAGCAGTACTTC. This encodes CASSSIAGYSYEQYF.